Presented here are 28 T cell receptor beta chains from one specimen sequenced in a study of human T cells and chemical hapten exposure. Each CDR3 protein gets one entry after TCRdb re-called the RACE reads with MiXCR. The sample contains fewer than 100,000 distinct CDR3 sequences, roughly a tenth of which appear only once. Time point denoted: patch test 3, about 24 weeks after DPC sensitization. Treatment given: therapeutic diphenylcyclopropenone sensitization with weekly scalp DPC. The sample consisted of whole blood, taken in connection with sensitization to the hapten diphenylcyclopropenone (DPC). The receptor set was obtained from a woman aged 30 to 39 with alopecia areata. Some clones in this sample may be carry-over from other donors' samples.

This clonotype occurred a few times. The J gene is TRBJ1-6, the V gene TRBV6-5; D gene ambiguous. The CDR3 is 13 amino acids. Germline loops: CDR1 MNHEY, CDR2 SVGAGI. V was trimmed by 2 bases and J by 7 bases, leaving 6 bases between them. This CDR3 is CASSYGQNSPLHF. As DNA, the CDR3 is TGTGCCAGCAGTTACGGGCAGAATTCACCCCTCCACTTT.

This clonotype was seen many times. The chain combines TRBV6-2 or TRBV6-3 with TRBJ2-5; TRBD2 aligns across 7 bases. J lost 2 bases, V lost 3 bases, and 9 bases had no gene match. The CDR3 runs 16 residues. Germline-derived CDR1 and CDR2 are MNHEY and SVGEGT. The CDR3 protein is CASSYRRLAGQETQYF. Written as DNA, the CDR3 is TGTGCCAGCAGTTATCGTAGACTAGCTGGTCAAGAGACCCAGTACTTC.

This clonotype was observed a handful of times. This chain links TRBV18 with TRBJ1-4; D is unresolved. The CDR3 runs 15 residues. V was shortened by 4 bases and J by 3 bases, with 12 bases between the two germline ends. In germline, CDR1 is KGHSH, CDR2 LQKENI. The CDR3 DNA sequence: TGTGCCAGCTCACAGAATGTGGAGGCTAATGAAAAACTGTTTTTT. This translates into CASSQNVEANEKLFF.

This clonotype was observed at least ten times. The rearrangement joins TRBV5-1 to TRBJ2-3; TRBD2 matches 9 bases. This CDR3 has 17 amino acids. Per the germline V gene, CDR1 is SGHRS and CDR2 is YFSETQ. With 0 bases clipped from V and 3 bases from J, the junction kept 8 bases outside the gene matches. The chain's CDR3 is CASSLALAGRSTDTQYF. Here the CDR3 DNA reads TGCGCCAGCAGCTTGGCCCTAGCGGGGAGGTCGACAGATACGCAGTATTTT.

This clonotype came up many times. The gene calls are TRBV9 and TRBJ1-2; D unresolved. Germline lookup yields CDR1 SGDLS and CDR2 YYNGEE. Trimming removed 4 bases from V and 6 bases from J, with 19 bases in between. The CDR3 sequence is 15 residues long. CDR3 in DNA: TGTGCCAGCAGCCAAACTGGGCGCGAAGCGGATGGCTACACCTTC. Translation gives CASSQTGREADGYTF.

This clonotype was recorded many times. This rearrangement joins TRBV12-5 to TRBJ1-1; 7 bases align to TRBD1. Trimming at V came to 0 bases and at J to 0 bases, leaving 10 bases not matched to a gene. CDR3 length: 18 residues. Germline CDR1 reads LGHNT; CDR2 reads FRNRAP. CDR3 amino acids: CASGLVLGPGGLNTEAFF. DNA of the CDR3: TGTGCTAGTGGTTTGGTACTAGGGCCAGGGGGACTGAACACTGAAGCTTTCTTT. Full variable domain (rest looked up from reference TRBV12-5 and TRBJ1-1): DARVTQTPRHKVTEMGQEVTMRCQPILGHNTVFWYRQTMMQGLELLAYFRNRAPLDDSGMPKDRFSAEMPDATLATLKIQPSEPRDSAVYFCASGLVLGPGGLNTEAFFGQGTRLTVV.

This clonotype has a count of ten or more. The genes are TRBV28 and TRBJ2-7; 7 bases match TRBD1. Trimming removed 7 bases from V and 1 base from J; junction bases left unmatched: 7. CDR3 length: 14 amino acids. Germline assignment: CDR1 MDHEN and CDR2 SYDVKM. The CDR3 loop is CASNPTGISYEQYF. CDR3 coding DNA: TGTGCCAGCAACCCGACAGGGATTTCCTACGAGCAGTACTTC.

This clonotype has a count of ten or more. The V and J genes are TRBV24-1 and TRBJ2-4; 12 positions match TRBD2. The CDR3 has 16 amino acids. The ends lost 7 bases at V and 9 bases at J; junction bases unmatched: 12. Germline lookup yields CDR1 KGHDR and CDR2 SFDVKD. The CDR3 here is CATRGLQRTSGAIQYF. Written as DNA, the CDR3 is TGTGCCACCAGGGGCCTACAGAGGACTAGCGGGGCCATTCAGTACTTC.

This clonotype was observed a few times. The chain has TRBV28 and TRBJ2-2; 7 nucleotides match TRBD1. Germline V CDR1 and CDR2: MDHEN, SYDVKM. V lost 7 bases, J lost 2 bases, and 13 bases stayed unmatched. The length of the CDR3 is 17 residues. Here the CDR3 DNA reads TGTGCCAGCAAACCATTTCGACAGGGCTTCAACACCGGGGAGCTGTTTTTT. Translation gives CASKPFRQGFNTGELFF.

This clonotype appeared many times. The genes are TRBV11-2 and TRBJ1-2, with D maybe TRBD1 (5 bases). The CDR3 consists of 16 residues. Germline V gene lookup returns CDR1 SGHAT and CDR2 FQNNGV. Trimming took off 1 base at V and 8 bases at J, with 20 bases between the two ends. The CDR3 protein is CASSLANTPLQGGYTF. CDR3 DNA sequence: TGTGCCAGCAGCTTAGCTAATACCCCCCTGCAGGGCGGCTACACCTTC.

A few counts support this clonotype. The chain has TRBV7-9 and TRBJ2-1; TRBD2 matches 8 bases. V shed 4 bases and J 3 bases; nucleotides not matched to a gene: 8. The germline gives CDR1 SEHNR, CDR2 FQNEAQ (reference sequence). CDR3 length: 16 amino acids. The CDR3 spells CASSWEAGAYYNEQFF. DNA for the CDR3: TGTGCCAGCAGCTGGGAAGCGGGAGCCTACTACAATGAGCAGTTCTTC.

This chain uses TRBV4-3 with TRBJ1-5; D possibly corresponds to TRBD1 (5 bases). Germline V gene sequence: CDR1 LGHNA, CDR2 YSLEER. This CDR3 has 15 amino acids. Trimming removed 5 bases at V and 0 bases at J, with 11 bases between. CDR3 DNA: TGCGCCAGCAGCTTGGGACGGAATAGCAATCAGCCCCAGCATTTT. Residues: CASSLGRNSNQPQHF.

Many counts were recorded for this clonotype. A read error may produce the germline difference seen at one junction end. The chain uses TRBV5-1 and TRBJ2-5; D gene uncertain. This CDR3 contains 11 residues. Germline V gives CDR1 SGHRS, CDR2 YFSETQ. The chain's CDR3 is CASSFQETQYF. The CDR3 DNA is TGTGCCAGCAGTTTCCAAGAGACCCAGTACTTC.

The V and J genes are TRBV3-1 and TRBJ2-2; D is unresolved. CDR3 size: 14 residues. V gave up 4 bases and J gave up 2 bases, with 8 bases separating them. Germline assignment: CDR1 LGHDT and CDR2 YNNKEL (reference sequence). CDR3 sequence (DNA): TGTGCCAGCAGCCGGGGTACTAACACCGGGGAGCTGTTTTTT. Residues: CASSRGTNTGELFF. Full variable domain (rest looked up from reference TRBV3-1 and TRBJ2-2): DTAVSQTPKYLVTQMGNDKSIKCEQNLGHDTMYWYKQDSKKFLKIMFSYNNKELIINETVPNRFSPKSPDKAHLNLHINSLELGDSAVYFCASSRGTNTGELFFGEGSRLTVL.

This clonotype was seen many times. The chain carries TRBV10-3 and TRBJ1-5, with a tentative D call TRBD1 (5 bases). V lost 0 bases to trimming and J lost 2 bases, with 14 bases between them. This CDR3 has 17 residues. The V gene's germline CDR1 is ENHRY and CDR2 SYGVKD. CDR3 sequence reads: CAISESAGRGGNQPQHF. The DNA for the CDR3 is TGTGCCATCAGTGAGTCTGCAGGGCGCGGGGGCAATCAGCCCCAGCATTTT.

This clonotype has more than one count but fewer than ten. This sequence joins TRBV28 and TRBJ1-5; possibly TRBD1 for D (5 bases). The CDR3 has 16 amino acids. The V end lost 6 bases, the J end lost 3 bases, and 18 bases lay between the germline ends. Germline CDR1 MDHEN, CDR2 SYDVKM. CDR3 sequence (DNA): TGTGCCAGCAGCCGGGGGACCGGGATCCTCAATCAGCCCCAGCATTTT. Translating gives CASSRGTGILNQPQHF.

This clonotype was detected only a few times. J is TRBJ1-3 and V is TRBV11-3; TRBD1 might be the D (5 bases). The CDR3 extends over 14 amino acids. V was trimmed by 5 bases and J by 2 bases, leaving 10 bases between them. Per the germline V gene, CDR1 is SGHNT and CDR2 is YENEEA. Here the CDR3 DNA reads TGTGCCAGCAGCGCTCAGGGCGCTGGAAACACCATATATTTT. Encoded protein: CASSAQGAGNTIYF. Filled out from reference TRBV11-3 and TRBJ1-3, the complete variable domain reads EAGVVQSPRYKIIEKKQPVAFWCNPISGHNTLYWYLQNLGQGPELLIRYENEEAVDDSQLPKDRFSAERLKGVDSTLKIQPAELGDSAVYLCASSAQGAGNTIYFGEGSWLTVV.

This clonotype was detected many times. CDR3 sequence: CASSTVTGSTEAFF. The CDR3 region has the DNA TGTGCCAGCAGTACGGTGACGGGGAGCACTGAAGCTTTCTTT. This chain joins TRBV12-3 or TRBV12-4 and TRBJ1-1; D is undetermined. Trimming took 5 bases from V and 4 from J, leaving 14 bases between them. This CDR3 has 14 amino acids.

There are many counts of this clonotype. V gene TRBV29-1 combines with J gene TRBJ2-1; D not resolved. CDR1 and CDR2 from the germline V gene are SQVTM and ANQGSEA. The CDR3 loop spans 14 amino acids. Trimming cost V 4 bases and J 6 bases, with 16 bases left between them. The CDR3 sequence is CSVAGQTLGNEQFF. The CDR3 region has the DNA TGCAGCGTTGCAGGTCAGACCCTGGGCAATGAGCAGTTCTTC.

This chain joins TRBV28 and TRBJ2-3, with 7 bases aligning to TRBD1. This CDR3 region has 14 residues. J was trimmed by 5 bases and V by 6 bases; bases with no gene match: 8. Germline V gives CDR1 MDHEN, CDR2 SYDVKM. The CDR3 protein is CASSFDRDLDTQYF. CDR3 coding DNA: TGTGCCAGCAGCTTTGACAGGGATCTAGATACGCAGTATTTT.

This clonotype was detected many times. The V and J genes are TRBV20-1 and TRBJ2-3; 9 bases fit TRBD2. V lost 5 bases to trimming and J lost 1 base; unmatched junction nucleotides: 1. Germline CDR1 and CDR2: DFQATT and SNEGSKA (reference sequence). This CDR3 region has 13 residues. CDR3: CSARLAGTDTQYF. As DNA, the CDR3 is TGCAGTGCTCGACTAGCGGGCACAGATACGCAGTATTTT.

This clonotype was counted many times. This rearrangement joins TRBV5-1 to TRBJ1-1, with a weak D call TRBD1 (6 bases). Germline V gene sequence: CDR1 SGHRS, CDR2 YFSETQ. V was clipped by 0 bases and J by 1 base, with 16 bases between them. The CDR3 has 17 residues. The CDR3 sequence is CASSLGTVTPSNTEAFF. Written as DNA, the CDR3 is TGCGCCAGCAGCTTGGGGACAGTCACTCCGTCGAACACTGAAGCTTTCTTT. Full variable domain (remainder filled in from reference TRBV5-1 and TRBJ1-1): KAGVTQTPRYLIKTRGQQVTLSCSPISGHRSVSWYQQTPGQGLQFLFEYFSETQRNKGNFPGRFSGRQFSNSRSEMNVSTLELGDSALYLCASSLGTVTPSNTEAFFGQGTRLTVV.

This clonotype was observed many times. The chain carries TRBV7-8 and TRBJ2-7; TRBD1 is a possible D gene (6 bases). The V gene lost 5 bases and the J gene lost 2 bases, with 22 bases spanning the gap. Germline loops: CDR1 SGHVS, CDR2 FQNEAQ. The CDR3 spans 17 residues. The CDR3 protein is CASSPGLLSRGTYEQYF. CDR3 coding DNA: TGTGCCAGCAGCCCCGGCCTGTTGAGTAGGGGGACCTACGAGCAGTACTTC.

CDR3: CASSNREQEKLFF. Here the CDR3 DNA reads TGTGCCAGCAGTAACCGGGAACAGGAAAAACTGTTTTTT. The chain couples TRBV6-6 to TRBJ1-4, with unresolved D. Germline loops: CDR1 MNHNY, CDR2 SVGAGI (reference sequence). The CDR3 is 13 residues long. Trimming took off 5 bases at V and 8 bases at J, with 12 bases between the two ends.

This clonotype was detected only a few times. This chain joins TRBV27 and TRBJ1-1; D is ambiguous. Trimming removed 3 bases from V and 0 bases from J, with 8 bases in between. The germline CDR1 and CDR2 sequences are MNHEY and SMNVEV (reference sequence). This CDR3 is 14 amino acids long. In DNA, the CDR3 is TGTGCCAGCAGTTTTACAAATATGAACACTGAAGCTTTCTTT. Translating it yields CASSFTNMNTEAFF.

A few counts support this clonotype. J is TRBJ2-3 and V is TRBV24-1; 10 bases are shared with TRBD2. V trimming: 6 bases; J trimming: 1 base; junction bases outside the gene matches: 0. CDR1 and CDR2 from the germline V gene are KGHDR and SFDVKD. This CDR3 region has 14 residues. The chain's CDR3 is CATSTSGGTDTQYF. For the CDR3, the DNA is TGTGCCACCAGTACTAGCGGGGGCACAGATACGCAGTATTTT.

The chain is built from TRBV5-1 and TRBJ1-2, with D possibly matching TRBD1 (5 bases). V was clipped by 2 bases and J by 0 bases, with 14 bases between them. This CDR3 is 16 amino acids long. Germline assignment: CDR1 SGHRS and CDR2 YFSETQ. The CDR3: CASSFARDGTNYGYTF. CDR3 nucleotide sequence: TGCGCCAGCAGCTTCGCGCGGGACGGAACTAACTATGGCTACACCTTC.

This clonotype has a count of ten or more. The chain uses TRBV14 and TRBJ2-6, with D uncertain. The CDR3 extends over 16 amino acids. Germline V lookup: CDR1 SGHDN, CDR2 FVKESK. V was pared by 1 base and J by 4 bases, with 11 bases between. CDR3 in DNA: TGTGCCAGCAGCCAAGGACTTGTTCGCGGGGCCAACGTCCTGACTTTC. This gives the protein CASSQGLVRGANVLTF.